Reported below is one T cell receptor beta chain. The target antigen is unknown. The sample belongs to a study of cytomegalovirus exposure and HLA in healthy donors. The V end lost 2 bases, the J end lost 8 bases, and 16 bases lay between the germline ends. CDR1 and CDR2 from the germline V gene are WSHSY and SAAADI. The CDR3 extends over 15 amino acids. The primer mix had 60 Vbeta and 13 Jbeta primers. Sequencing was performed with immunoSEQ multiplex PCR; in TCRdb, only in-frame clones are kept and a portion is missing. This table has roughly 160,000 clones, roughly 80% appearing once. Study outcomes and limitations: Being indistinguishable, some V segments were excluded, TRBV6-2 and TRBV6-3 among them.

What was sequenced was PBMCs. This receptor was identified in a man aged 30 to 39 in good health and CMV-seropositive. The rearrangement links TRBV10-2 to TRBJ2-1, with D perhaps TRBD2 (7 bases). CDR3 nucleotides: TGCGCCAGCAGTGAGGGAGGGGGGGCATTCTATGAGCAGTTCTTC. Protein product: CASSEGGGAFYEQFF.